The 4 T cell receptor beta chains below come from one sample, sequenced in a study of T cell changes during pregnancy in multiple sclerosis. Produced via immunoSEQ multiplex PCR; TCRdb's table is partial and in-frame only. The sample includes some 64,000 clones, about 91% seen only once; the top ten take about 1.6%. Here the sequenced sample was peripheral blood, taken after pregnancy. These receptors were collected from a female donor with multiple sclerosis, enrolled in a pregnancy study.

The chain employs TRBV2 and TRBJ2-2, with no clear D. The CDR3 consists of 13 residues. Per germline, CDR1 SNHLY and CDR2 FYNNEI. V was trimmed by 1 base and J by 4 bases, leaving 4 bases between them. CDR3 nucleotides: TGTGCCAGCAGTGAAGGGGCCACCGGGGAGCTGTTTTTT. Amino acids: CASSEGATGELFF.

V gene TRBV28 combines with J gene TRBJ2-3; D is uncertain. Germline V gene sequence: CDR1 MDHEN, CDR2 SYDVKM. The CDR3 totals 12 residues. V was shortened by 7 bases and J by 6 bases, with 11 bases between the two germline ends. CDR3 bases: TGTGCCAGCACTAAACGTACGGATACGCAGTATTTT. Its protein is CASTKRTDTQYF.

The rearrangement uses TRBV21-1 and TRBJ2-2; TRBD1 is the table's D call and was not checked against the DNA. TRBV21-1 is a pseudogene locus. The CDR3 has 18 residues. CDR3 protein: CASSKRTVQDPNTGELFF. The CDR3 DNA reads TGTGCCAGCAGCAAACGGACCGTACAGGACCCGAACACCGGGGAGCTGTTTTTT.

This chain uses TRBV5-4 with TRBJ2-7, with 9 bases identical to TRBD2. CDR1 is SGHNT, CDR2 YYREEE, per germline (reference sequence). Losses at the gene ends were 5 bases for V and 2 bases for J; bases not matched to a gene: 8. The CDR3 is 15 residues long. The CDR3 DNA sequence: TGTGCCAGCAGTCCCGGGACTAGCACTGCCTACGAGCAGTACTTC. Translation gives CASSPGTSTAYEQYF. Based on the CDR3 plus reference TRBV5-4 and TRBJ2-7, the full variable domain is ETGVTQSPTHLIKTRGQQVTLRCSSQSGHNTVSWYQQALGQGPQFIFQYYREEENGRGNFPPRFSGLQFPNYSSELNVNALELDDSALYLCASSPGTSTAYEQYFGPGTRLTVT.